This TCR beta chain was sequenced during a study of blood T cell repertoires in COVID-19. Study details: The United States, Italy and Spain provided the acute and convalescent COVID-19 samples. The cDNA or gDNA used as material had been derived from T cells, B-cell-depleted T cells, or PBMCs.

The germline gives CDR1 PRHDT, CDR2 FYEKMQ (reference sequence). V shed 2 bases and J shed 1 base, with 5 bases lying between them. This CDR3 region has 13 residues. Measured with immunoSEQ multiplex PCR; TCRdb has only the in-frame clones, and not every one. This sample has under 200,000 clones, with about 80% found just once. The genes are TRBV13 and TRBJ1-1; no reliable D call. The clonotype comes from a woman at least 80 years old with acute or convalescent COVID-19. The sequencing input was peripheral blood. The CDR3 coding sequence is TGTGCCAGCAGCTTATCCTGGAACACTGAAGCTTTCTTT. This codes for CASSLSWNTEAFF.